The 9 T cell receptor beta chains given below trace back to one sample, sequenced in a study of T cells after yellow fever vaccination. MiXCR, run by TCRdb on the 5' RACE reads, gives a single entry per CDR3 protein. The sample records some 400,000 distinct CDR3 sequences, approximately 18% being singletons. The material was PBMCs, obtained before the yellow fever booster vaccination. All receptors come from a man between 18 and 35 years old who received the YFV17D yellow fever vaccine.

This chain joins TRBV7-2 and TRBJ2-7; TRBD2 is a possible D gene (7 bases). The CDR3 runs 13 residues. The germline CDR1 and CDR2 sequences are SGHTA and FQGNSA. V was clipped by 3 bases and J by 6 bases, with 12 bases between them. CDR3 sequence reads: CASSFGRGGEQYV. The CDR3 nucleotides read TGTGCCAGCAGCTTTGGTAGGGGGGGCGAGCAGTACGTC.

The table lists this clonotype with a few counts. The chain is built from TRBV19 and TRBJ1-4; the D is unclear. The CDR3 length is 16 residues. The germline gives CDR1 LNHDA, CDR2 SQIVND (reference sequence). Trimming stripped 2 bases from V and 0 bases from J, with 10 bases between. CDR3: CASSITSVATNEKLFF. CDR3 DNA: TGTGCCAGTAGTATAACCAGTGTCGCAACTAATGAAAAACTGTTTTTT.

This clonotype was detected only a few times. The V and J genes are TRBV12-3 or TRBV12-4 and TRBJ2-2; 7 nucleotides agree with TRBD1. This CDR3 comprises 15 residues. The V and J ends lost 5 bases and 2 bases, in that order; junction bases with no gene match: 5. CDR3 bases: TGTGCCAGCAGTGCCGGGACAGCTAACACCGGGGAGCTGTTTTTT. Translating gives CASSAGTANTGELFF.

J is TRBJ1-1 and V is TRBV11-1, with TRBD1 matching 7 bases. The CDR3 consists of 14 residues. Trimming at V came to 2 bases and at J to 3 bases, leaving 3 bases not matched to a gene. The germline CDR1 and CDR2 sequences are SGHAT and FQDESV (reference sequence). The DNA of the CDR3 is TGTGCCAGCAGCTTAAAACAGGGGTACACTGAAGCTTTCTTT. This sequence encodes CASSLKQGYTEAFF.

The chain is built from TRBV9 and TRBJ2-3, with TRBD2 as a possible D gene (5 bases). CDR3 size: 14 residues. Germline CDR1 is SGDLS and CDR2 is YYNGEE. Trimming left V 2 bases short and J 6 bases short, with 13 bases between. The CDR3 sequence: CASSVDFEADTQYF. The CDR3 nucleotides read TGTGCCAGCAGCGTGGACTTTGAAGCGGATACGCAGTATTTT.

This clonotype was observed a handful of times. This rearrangement joins TRBV2 to TRBJ1-1; no firm D call. This CDR3 has 14 amino acids. Per the germline V gene, CDR1 is SNHLY and CDR2 is FYNNEI. V was trimmed by 8 bases and J by 1 base, leaving 14 bases between them. In DNA form, the CDR3 reads TGTGCCAGCTCCCTCCAGTGGCAGAACACTGAAGCTTTCTTT. Its translation is CASSLQWQNTEAFF.

The chain couples TRBV5-1 to TRBJ2-1; D is possibly TRBD2 (5 bases). Between the trimmed V and J ends, which lost 1 base and 10 bases, there was a span of 21 bases. This CDR3 has 16 amino acids. From germline, CDR1 is SGHRS and CDR2 YFSETQ. The CDR3 DNA is TGCGCCAGCAGCTTGTCGGTGGGCCTCTGGAGCGGAGAGCAGTTCTTC. Amino acid sequence: CASSLSVGLWSGEQFF.

The chain employs TRBV5-3 and TRBJ2-7; perhaps TRBD1 as D (6 bases). TRBV5-3 is an ORF; its function is uncertain. CDR3 size: 13 residues. Trimming took 4 bases from V and 2 from J, leaving 10 bases between them. The CDR3 DNA is TGTGCCAGAAGCCCGGACAGAACCTACGAGCAGTACGTC. Translating gives CARSPDRTYEQYV.

The rearrangement joins TRBV6-1 to TRBJ2-2; D tentatively reads TRBD1 or TRBD2 (5 bases each). This CDR3 is built from 17 residues. CDR1 and CDR2 (germline): MNHNS, SASEGT. V shed 6 bases and J shed 4 bases, with 21 bases lying between them. The CDR3 is CASRSGTLIGLTGELFF. The CDR3 region has the DNA TGTGCCAGCAGATCCGGGACCCTGATTGGACTCACCGGGGAGCTGTTTTTT.